These 10 T cell receptor beta chains were all obtained from the same sample, sequenced in a study of blood T cell repertoires in COVID-19. Clones were read by immunoSEQ multiplex PCR, and TCRdb kept only the in-frame ones, dropping some. The sample contains around 13,000 clones, about 92% of which appear only once. Sequencing was done on a sample of peripheral blood. These receptors were obtained from a human donor in a cohort sampled during active COVID-19.

The V call is TRBV4-3, the J call TRBJ2-5; D is unresolved. Germline lookup yields CDR1 LGHNA and CDR2 YSLEER. This CDR3 region has 15 residues. Trimming left V 0 bases short and J 1 base short, with 9 bases between. The CDR3 coding sequence is TGCGCCAGCAGCCAAGAAAACAGCCCCCAAGAGACCCAGTACTTC. Residues: CASSQENSPQETQYF.

The chain combines TRBV11-3 with TRBJ2-2; possibly TRBD1 for D (6 bases). Germline loops: CDR1 SGHNT, CDR2 YENEEA. V was trimmed by 6 bases and J by 6 bases, leaving 8 bases between them. The length of the CDR3 is 12 residues. The CDR3 DNA reads TGTGCCAGCAGTACAGGGTCCGGGGAGCTGTTTTTT. Amino acid sequence: CASSTGSGELFF.

This clone was picked up one time. CDR3 loop: CASSRRTGGTGELFF. The CDR3 DNA is TGTGCCAGTAGTAGACGGACAGGGGGCACCGGGGAGCTGTTTTTT. J is TRBJ2-2 and V is TRBV19; 10 bases line up with TRBD1. The germline CDR1 and CDR2 sequences are LNHDA and SQIVND (reference sequence). J lost 4 bases, V lost 4 bases, and 3 bases had no gene match. The CDR3 has 15 amino acids.

In this sample, this clone turned up a few times. The V gene is TRBV4-1, the J gene TRBJ2-1, with D perhaps matching TRBD2 (6 bases). V lost 4 bases, J lost 0 bases, and 13 bases lay in between. This CDR3 has 16 residues. Germline CDR1 reads MGHRA; CDR2 reads YSYEKL. CDR3 sequence: CASSPLEGLSYNEQFF. The CDR3, as DNA: TGCGCCAGCAGCCCGCTGGAGGGACTCTCCTACAATGAGCAGTTCTTC.

The sample holds a few counts of this clone. The rearrangement links TRBV6-5 to TRBJ2-1; 9 bases map to TRBD1. The CDR3 is 12 residues long. Germline trimming cut 6 bases from V and 8 bases from J; bases unmatched to any gene: 2. Germline CDR1 reads MNHEY; CDR2 reads SVGAGI. Here the CDR3 DNA reads TGTGCCAGCAGCACAGGGGGCGATGAGCAGTTCTTC. Translating gives CASSTGGDEQFF.

This sequence joins TRBV12-3 or TRBV12-4 and TRBJ1-2, with D maybe TRBD1 (5 bases). V was shortened by 6 bases and J by 2 bases, with 10 bases between the two germline ends. CDR3 length: 13 residues. The CDR3 reads CASRAQGNYGYTF. In DNA form, the CDR3 reads TGTGCCAGCAGAGCCCAGGGAAACTATGGCTACACCTTC.

The genes are TRBV19 and TRBJ1-1; TRBD1 agrees at 8 bases. This CDR3 contains 12 residues. The V gene end was trimmed by 8 bases and the J gene end by 4 bases; junction bases not matched to a gene: 3. The germline CDR1 and CDR2 sequences are LNHDA and SQIVND (reference sequence). CDR3 nucleotide sequence: TGTGCCAGTGACGACAGGGGCACTGAAGCTTTCTTT. The encoded protein is CASDDRGTEAFF. The variable domain in full, completed from reference TRBV19 and TRBJ1-1, reads DGGITQSPKYLFRKEGQNVTLSCEQNLNHDAMYWYRQDPGQGLRLIYYSQIVNDFQKGDIAEGYSVSREKKESFPLTVTSAQKNPTAFYLCASDDRGTEAFFGQGTRLTVV.

The chain employs TRBV18 and TRBJ1-4; TRBD1 matches 9 bases. V shed 5 bases, J shed 7 bases, and the junction held 11 bases outside the gene matches. The CDR3 loop spans 16 amino acids. Germline V gene data show CDR1 as KGHSH and CDR2 as LQKENI. This CDR3 reads CASSYTGGVYIEKLFF. CDR3 nucleotide sequence: TGTGCCAGCTCATATACAGGGGGCGTCTATATTGAAAAACTGTTTTTT.

V and J are TRBV5-1 and TRBJ1-1, with D possibly matching TRBD1 (6 bases). Trimming cost V 0 bases and J 10 bases, with 16 bases left between them. The CDR3 contains 14 residues. The germline V gene has CDR1 SGHRS and CDR2 YFSETQ. The CDR3 here is CASSLDSQGFGAFF. The CDR3 bases are TGCGCCAGCAGCTTGGATTCACAGGGTTTTGGAGCTTTCTTT. The whole variable domain, remainder taken from reference TRBV5-1 and TRBJ1-1, is KAGVTQTPRYLIKTRGQQVTLSCSPISGHRSVSWYQQTPGQGLQFLFEYFSETQRNKGNFPGRFSGRQFSNSRSEMNVSTLELGDSALYLCASSLDSQGFGAFFGQGTRLTVV.

This clone was seen just once. The chain has TRBV28 and TRBJ2-7, with 7 bases matching TRBD1. V was pared by 6 bases and J by 5 bases, with 10 bases of the junction left unmatched. From germline, CDR1 is MDHEN and CDR2 SYDVKM. There are 14 residues in the CDR3. CDR3 nucleotides: TGTGCCAGCAGCTTAGACAGGGCAAGAAACGAGCAGTACTTC. Encoded protein: CASSLDRARNEQYF.